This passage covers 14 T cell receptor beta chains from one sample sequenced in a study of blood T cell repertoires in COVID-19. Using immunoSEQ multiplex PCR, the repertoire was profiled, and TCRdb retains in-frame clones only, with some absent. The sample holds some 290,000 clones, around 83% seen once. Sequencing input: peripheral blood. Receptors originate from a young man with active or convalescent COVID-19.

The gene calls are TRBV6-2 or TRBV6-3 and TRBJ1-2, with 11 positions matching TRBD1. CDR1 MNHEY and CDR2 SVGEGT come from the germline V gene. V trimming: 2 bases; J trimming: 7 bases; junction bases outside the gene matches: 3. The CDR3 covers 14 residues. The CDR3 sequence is CASSYVGTGGGYTF. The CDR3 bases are TGTGCCAGCAGTTACGTTGGGACAGGGGGTGGCTACACCTTC.

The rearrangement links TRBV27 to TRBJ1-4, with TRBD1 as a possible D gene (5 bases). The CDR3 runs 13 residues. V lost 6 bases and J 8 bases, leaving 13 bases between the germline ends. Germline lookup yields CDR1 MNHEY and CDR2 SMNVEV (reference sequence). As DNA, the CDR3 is TGTGCCAGCAGCAGTTGGCCAGGGGAAAAACTGTTTTTT. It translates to CASSSWPGEKLFF. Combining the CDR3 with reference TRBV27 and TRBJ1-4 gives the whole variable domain EAQVTQNPRYLITVTGKKLTVTCSQNMNHEYMSWYRQDPGLGLRQIYYSMNVEVTDKGDVPEGYKVSRKEKRNFPLILESPSPNQTSLYFCASSSWPGEKLFFGSGTQLSVL.

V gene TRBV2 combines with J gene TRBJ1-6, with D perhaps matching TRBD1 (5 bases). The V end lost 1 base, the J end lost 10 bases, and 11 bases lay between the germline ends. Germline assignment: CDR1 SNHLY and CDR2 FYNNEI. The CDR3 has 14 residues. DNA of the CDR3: TGTGCCAGCAGTGAAGAAGGGAAGGGGTCACCCCTCCACTTT. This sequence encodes CASSEEGKGSPLHF.

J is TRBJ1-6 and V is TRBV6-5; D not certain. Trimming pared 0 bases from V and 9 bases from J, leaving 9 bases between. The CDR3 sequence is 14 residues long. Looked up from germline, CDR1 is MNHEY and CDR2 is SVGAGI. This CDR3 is CASSYSVASSPLHF. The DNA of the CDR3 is TGTGCCAGCAGTTACTCGGTGGCTTCTTCACCCCTCCACTTT.

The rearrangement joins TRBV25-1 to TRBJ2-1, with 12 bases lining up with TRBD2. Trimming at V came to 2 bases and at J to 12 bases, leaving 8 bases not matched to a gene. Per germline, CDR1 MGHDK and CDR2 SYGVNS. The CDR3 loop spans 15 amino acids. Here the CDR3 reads CASSEIASGGGSQFF. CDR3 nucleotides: TGTGCCAGCAGTGAAATCGCTAGCGGGGGGGGTTCGCAGTTCTTC.

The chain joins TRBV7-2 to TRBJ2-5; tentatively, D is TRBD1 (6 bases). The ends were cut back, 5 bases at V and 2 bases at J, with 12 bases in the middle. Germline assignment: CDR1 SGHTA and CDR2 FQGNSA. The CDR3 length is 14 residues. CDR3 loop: CASSQPGQQETQYF. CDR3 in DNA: TGTGCCAGCAGCCAACCGGGACAACAAGAGACCCAGTACTTC.

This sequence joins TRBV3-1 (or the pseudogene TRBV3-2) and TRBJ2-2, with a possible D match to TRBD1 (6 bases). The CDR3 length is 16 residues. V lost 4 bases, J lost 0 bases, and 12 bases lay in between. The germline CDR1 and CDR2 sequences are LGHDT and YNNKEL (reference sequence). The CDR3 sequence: CASSLARTANTGELFF. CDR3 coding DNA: TGTGCCAGCAGCCTAGCGAGGACAGCGAACACCGGGGAGCTGTTTTTT.

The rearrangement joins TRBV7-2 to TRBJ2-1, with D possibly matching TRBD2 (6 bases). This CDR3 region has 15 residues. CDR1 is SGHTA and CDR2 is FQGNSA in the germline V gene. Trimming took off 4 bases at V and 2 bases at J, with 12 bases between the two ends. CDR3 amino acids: CASSSWRATYNEQFF. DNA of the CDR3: TGTGCCAGCAGCTCCTGGAGGGCCACCTACAATGAGCAGTTCTTC.

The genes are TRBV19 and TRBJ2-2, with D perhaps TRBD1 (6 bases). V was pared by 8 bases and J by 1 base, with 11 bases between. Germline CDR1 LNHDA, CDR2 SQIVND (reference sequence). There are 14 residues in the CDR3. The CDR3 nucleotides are TGTGCCAGTGGGGGACATATGAACACCGGGGAGCTGTTTTTT. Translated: CASGGHMNTGELFF.

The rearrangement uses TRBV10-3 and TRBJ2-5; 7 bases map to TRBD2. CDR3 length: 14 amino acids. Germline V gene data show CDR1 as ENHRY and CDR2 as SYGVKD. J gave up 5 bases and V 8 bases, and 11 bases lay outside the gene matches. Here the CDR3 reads CAIGEREGRETQYF. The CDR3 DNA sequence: TGTGCCATCGGAGAGAGGGAGGGGCGGGAGACCCAGTACTTC.

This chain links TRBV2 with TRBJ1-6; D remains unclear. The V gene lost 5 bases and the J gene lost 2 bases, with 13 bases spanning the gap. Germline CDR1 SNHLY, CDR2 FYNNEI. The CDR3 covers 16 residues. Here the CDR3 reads CASSLRATAYNSPLHF. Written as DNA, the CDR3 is TGTGCCAGCAGTTTGAGGGCAACGGCCTATAATTCACCCCTCCACTTT.

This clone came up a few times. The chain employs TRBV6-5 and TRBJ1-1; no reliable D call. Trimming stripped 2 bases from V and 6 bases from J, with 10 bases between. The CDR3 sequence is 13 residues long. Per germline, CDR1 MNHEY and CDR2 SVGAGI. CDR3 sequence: CASSYTSVAEAFF. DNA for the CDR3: TGTGCCAGCAGTTACACATCAGTCGCTGAAGCTTTCTTT.

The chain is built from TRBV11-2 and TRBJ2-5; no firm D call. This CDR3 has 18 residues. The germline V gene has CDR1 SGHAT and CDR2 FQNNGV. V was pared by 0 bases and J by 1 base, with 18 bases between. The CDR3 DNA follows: TGTGCCAGCAGCTTAGATCCCCCGGTTCTACGCCTCCAAGAGACCCAGTACTTC. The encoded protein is CASSLDPPVLRLQETQYF.

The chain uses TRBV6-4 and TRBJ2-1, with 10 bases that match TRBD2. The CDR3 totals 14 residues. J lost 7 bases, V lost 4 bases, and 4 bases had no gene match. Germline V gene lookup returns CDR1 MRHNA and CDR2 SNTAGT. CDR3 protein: CASSAAGGGNEQFF. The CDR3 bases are TGTGCCAGCAGTGCAGCGGGAGGGGGGAATGAGCAGTTCTTC.